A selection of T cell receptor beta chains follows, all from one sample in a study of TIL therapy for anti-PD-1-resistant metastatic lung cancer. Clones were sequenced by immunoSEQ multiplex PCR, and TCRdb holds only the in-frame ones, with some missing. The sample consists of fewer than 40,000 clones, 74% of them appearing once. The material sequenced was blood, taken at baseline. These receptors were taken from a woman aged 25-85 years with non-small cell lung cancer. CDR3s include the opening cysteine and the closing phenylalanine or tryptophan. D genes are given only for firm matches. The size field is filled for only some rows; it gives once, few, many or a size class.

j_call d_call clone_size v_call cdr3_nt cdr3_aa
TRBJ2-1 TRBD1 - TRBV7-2 TGTGCCAGCAGCCCAGGGGGCTTGTCCTACAATGAGCAGTTCTTC CASSPGGLSYNEQFF
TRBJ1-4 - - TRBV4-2 TGTGCCAGCAGCCACGACACTACATCAATTGGCCAGCGGGAAAAACTGTTTTTT CASSHDTTSIGQREKLFF
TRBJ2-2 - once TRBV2 TGTGCCAGCAGTGACCCACGGGTGGGAGAACGCACCGGGGAGCTGTTTTTT CASSDPRVGERTGELFF
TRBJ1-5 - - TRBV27 TGTGCCAGCAGTCTCCTCTCGGACCGGCAATTGGGTCAGCCCCAGCATTTT CASSLLSDRQLGQPQHF
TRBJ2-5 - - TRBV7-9 TGTGCCAGCAGCTCAATTCTTGGGGGTGAGACCCAGTACTTC CASSSILGGETQYF
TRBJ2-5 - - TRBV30 TGTGCCTGGAGTCCCCAGGGGACCCAGTACTTC CAWSPQGTQYF
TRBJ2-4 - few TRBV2 TGTGCCAGCAGTGCCAGGGCCGATCGGGGAAACATTCAGTACTTC CASSARADRGNIQYF
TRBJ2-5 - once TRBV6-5 TGTGCCAGCACCCCTATCGGGGCGGAGACCCAGTACTTC CASTPIGAETQYF
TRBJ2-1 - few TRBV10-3 TGTGCCATCAGTGAGTCAAGGCCACCTTACAATGAGCAGTTCTTC CAISESRPPYNEQFF
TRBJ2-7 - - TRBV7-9 TGTGCCAGCAGCTTATCAGCGTACGAGCAGTACTTC CASSLSAYEQYF
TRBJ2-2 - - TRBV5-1 TGCGCCAGCAAGCTTCTATCAGGGAACACCGGGGAGCTGTTTTTT CASKLLSGNTGELFF
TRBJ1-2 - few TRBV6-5 TGTGCCAGCAGGCCTCGGGGCAATGGCTACACCTTC CASRPRGNGYTF
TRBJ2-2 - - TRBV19 TGTGCCAGCCCGAATACGGACACCGGGGAGCTGTTTTTT CASPNTDTGELFF
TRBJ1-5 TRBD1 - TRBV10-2 TGCGCCAGCATGGAGACAGGGATACAGAATCAGCCCCAGCATTTT CASMETGIQNQPQHF
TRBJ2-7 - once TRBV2 TGTGCCAGCAGTGAGGGCCTACCTGGGGTGCAGTACTTC CASSEGLPGVQYF
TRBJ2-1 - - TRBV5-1 TGCGCCAGCAGCTTGGGACGGACAGCCAGGGGAGATGAGCAGTTCTTC CASSLGRTARGDEQFF
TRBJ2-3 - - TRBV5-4 TGTGCCAGCAGGCAAGAACGCTTCGCAGATACGCAGTATTTT CASRQERFADTQYF
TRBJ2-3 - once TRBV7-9 TGTGCCAGCAGCTTAGCGGGAGGCAGCACAGATACGCAGTATTTT CASSLAGGSTDTQYF
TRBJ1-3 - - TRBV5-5 TGTGCCAGCAGCTTGGGTCAGTTCTCTGGAAACACCATATATTTT CASSLGQFSGNTIYF
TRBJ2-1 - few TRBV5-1 TGCGCCAGCAGTTCGACGGGGGTAGCGGATGAGCAGTTCTTC CASSSTGVADEQFF
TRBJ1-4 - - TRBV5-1 TGCGCCAGCAGCTTGTCAGGTACTGACGAAAAACTGTTTTTT CASSLSGTDEKLFF
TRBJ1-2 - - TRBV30 TGTGCCTGGAGTGGCGCTAGGTTCAACCTAGACGGTGGCTACACCTTC CAWSGARFNLDGGYTF
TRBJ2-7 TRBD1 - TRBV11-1 TGTGCCAGCAGCTTAGCGGGACAGGGTAACAACGAGCAGTACTTC CASSLAGQGNNEQYF
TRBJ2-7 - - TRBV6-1 TGTGCCAGCAGGACGGGAGCTTCCTCCTACGAGCAGTACTTC CASRTGASSYEQYF
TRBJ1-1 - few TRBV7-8 TGTGCCAGCAGCTTAGGGCAGATCACTGAAGCTTTCTTT CASSLGQITEAFF
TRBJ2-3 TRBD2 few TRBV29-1 TGCAGCGTTGCCGCGGCGGGAGGTTCGACAGATACGCAGTATTTT CSVAAAGGSTDTQYF
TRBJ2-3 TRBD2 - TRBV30 TGTGCCTGGAACATCGGGGGGGGGCCCGATACGCAGTATTTT CAWNIGGGPDTQYF
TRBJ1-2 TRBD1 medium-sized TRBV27 TGTGCCAGCAGAGTACAGGGGGCCAACTATGGCTACACCTTC CASRVQGANYGYTF
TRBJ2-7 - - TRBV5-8 TGTGCCAGCAGCCCCTACCGGGGCGGCTACGAGCAGTACTTC CASSPYRGGYEQYF
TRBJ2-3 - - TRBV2 TGTGCCAGCAGCACTTACACAGATACGCAGTATTTT CASSTYTDTQYF
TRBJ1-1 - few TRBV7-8 TGTGCCAGCAGCTTAGGTCTCCTGGGGTACACTGAAGCTTTCTTT CASSLGLLGYTEAFF
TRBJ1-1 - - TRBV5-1 TGCGCCAGCAGCTTGGCCAAAGGGCAGGGGAGGTCTGAAGCTTTCTTT CASSLAKGQGRSEAFF
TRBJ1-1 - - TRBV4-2 TGTGCCAGCAGCCCAGAGCGACGGGAGAACACTGAAGCTTTCTTT CASSPERRENTEAFF
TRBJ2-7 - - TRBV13 TGTGCCACCCGAGGCGGGAACTACGAGCAGTACTTC CATRGGNYEQYF
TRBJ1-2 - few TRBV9 TGTGCCAGCAGCGTTGACAGGAACTATGGCTACACCTTC CASSVDRNYGYTF
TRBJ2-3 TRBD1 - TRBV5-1 TGCGCCAGCAGCAGCCGGGACAGAAGCACAGATACGCAGTATTTT CASSSRDRSTDTQYF
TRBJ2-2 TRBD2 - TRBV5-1 TGCGCCAGCAGACCGACCGGGACTAGCGGGAGTGGGGAGCTGTTTTTT CASRPTGTSGSGELFF
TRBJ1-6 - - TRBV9 TGTGCCAGCAGCGTGGGAGGGACCGGTCCCCTCCACTTT CASSVGGTGPLHF
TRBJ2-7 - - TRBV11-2 TGTGCCAGCAGCTTAGCCCCCCCAGAGATAGCCTACGAGCAGTACTTC CASSLAPPEIAYEQYF
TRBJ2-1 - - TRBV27 - CASSSSASGRAVDNEQFF
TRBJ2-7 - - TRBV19 TGTGCCAGTAGTACTCAGGGCTACTCCTACGAGCAGTACTTC CASSTQGYSYEQYF
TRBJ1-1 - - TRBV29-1 TGCAGCGTGCAGGACGGAAACACTGAAGCTTTCTTT CSVQDGNTEAFF
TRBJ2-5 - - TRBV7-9 TGTGCCAGCACTAGTGGGGAGCTGGAGACCCAGTACTTC CASTSGELETQYF
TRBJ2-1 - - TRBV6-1 TGTGCCAGCGGGCAGGTAAATGAGCAGTTCTTC CASGQVNEQFF
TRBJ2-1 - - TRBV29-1 TGCAGCGGGGGCGGATCCTACAATGAGCAGTTCTTC CSGGGSYNEQFF
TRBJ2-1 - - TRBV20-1 TGCAGTGCTAGAGGGGAGAATGAGCAGTTCTTC CSARGENEQFF
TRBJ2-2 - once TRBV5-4 TGTGCCAGCAGCTTGGCCGACTCCGGGGAGCTGTTTTTT CASSLADSGELFF
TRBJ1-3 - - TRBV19 TGTGCCAGTACCATGGGGTCCCGAAACTCTGGAAACACCATATATTTT CASTMGSRNSGNTIYF